This T cell receptor beta chain was captured in a study of blood T cell repertoires in COVID-19. Study at large: Spain, Italy and the United States supplied samples that represented acute and convalescent COVID-19. Sources were T cells, B-cell-depleted T cells, or PBMCs; the material itself was cDNA or gDNA.

CDR1 MNHNY and CDR2 SVGAGI come from the germline V gene (reference sequence). Trimming took 6 bases from V and 5 from J, leaving 16 bases between them. The CDR3 is 14 amino acids. Per the original methods: Amplifying reference gene primers gave estimates of nucleated cell counts. Sequenced by immunoSEQ multiplex PCR; TCRdb stores in-frame clones only, minus some. The V and J calls and clone size come from that table; D and trimming were worked out from the DNA. In the table there are about 130,000 clones, around 88% of which are singletons. The chain joins TRBV6-6 to TRBJ1-1; D is ambiguous. This sequence was found in a man over 45 with acute or convalescent COVID-19. Sequences were obtained from peripheral blood. This CDR3 is CASRSPPVETEAFF. CDR3 coding DNA: TGTGCCAGCAGATCCCCGCCTGTAGAGACTGAAGCTTTCTTT.